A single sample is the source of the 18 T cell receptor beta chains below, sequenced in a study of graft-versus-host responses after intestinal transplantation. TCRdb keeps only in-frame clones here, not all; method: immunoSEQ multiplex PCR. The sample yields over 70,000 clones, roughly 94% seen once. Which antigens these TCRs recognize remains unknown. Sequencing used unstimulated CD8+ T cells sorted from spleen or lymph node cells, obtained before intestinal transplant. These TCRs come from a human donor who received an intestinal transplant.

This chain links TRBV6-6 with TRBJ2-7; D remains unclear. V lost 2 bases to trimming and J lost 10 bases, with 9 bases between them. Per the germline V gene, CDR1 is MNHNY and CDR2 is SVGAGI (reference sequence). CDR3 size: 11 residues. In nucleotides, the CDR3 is TGTGCCAGCAGTTACGGACCGTTCCAGTACTTC. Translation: CASSYGPFQYF.

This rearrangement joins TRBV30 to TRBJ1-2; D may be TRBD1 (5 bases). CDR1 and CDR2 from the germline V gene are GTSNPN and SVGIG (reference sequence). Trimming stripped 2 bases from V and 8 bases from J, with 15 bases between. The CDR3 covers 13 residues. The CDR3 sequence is CAWSIMAEGGYTF. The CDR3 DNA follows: TGTGCCTGGAGTATAATGGCCGAGGGGGGCTACACCTTC.

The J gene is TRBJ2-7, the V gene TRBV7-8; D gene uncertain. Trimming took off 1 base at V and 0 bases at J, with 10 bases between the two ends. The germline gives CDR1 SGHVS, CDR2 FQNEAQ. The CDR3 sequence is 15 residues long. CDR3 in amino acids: CASSLGFRSSYEQYF. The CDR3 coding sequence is TGTGCCAGCAGCTTAGGTTTCCGTAGCTCCTACGAGCAGTACTTC.

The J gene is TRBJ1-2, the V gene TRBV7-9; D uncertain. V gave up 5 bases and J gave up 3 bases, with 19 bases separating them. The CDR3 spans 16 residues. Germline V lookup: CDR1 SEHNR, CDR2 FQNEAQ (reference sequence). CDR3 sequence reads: CASSRSGGAHHYGYTF. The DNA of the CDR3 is TGTGCCAGCAGCCGATCGGGCGGAGCCCATCACTATGGCTACACCTTC.

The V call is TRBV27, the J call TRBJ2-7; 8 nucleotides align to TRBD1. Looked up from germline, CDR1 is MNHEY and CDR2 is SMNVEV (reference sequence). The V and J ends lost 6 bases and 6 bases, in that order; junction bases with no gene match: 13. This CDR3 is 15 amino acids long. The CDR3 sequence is CASSPLDRGKFEQYF. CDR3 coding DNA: TGTGCCAGCAGCCCTCTCGACAGGGGAAAATTCGAGCAGTACTTC.

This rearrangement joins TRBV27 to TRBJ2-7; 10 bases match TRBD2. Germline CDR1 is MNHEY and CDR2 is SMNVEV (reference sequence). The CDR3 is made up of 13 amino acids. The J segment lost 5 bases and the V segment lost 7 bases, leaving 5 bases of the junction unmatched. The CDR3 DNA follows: TGTGCCAGCATCCCCCTAGCGGGAGACGAGCAGTACTTC. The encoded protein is CASIPLAGDEQYF.

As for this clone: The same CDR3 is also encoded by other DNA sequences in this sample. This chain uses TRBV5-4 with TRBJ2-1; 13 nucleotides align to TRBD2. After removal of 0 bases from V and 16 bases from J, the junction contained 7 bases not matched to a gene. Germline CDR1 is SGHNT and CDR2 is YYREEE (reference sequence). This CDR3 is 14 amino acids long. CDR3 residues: CASSLGLAGGVQFF. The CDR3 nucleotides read TGTGCCAGCAGCTTGGGACTAGCGGGAGGAGTGCAATTCTTC.

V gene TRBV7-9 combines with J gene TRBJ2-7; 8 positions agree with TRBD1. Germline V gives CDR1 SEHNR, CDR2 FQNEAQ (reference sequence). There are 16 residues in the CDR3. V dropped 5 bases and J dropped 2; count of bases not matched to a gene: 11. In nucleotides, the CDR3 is TGTGCCAGCAGCCAGGACAGGGTCGGACTGCCCTACGAGCAGTACTTC. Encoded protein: CASSQDRVGLPYEQYF.

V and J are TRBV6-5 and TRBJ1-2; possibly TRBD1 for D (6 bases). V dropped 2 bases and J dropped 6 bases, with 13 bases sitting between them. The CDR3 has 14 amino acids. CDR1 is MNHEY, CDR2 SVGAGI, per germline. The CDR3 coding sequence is TGTGCCAGCAGTTACGGGCAGGGGTCCCATGGCTACACCTTC. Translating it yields CASSYGQGSHGYTF.

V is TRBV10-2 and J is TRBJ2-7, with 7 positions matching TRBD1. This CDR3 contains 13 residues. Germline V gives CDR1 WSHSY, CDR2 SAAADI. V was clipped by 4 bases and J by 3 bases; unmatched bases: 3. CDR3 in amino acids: CASSGDSLYEQYF. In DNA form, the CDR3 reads TGCGCCAGCAGTGGGGACAGTCTCTACGAGCAGTACTTC.

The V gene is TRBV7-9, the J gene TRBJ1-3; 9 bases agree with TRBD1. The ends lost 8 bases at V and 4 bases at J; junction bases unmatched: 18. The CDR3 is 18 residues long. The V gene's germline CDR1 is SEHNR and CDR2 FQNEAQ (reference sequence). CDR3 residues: CASGRDRVYVWRGNTIYF. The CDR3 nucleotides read TGTGCCAGCGGAAGGGACAGGGTTTATGTTTGGAGAGGAAACACCATATATTTT.

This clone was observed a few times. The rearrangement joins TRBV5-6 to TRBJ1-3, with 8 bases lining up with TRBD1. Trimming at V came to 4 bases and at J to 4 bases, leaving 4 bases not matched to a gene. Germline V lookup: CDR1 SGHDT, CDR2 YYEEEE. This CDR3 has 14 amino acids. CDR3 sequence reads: CASSEGTGGNTIYF. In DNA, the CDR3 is TGTGCCAGCAGCGAGGGGACAGGAGGAAACACCATATATTTT.

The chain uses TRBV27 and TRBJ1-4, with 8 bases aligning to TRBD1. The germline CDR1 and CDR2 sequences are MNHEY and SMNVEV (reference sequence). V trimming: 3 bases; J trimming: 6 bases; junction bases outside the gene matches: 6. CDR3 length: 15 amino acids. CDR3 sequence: CASSFDGQGDEKLFF. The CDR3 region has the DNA TGTGCCAGCAGTTTCGACGGACAGGGAGATGAAAAACTGTTTTTT.

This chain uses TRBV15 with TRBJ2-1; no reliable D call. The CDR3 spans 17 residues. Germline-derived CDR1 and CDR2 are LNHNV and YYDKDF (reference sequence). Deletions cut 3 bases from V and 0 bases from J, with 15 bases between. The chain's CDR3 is CATSRTRGASSYNEQFF. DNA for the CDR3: TGTGCCACCAGCAGGACCCGTGGAGCGTCCTCCTACAATGAGCAGTTCTTC.

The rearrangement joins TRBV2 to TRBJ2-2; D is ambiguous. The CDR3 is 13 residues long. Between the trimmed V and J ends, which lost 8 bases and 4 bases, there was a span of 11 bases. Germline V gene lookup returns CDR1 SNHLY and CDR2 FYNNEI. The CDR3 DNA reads TGTGCCAGCCTCCTACTGGGCACCGGGGAGCTGTTTTTT. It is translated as CASLLLGTGELFF.

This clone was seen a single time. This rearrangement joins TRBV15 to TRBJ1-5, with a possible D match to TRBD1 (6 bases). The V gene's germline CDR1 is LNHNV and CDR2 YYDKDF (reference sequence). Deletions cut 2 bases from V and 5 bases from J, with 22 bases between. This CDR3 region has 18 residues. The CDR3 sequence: CATSRRGAAVDGYQPQHF. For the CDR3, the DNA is TGTGCCACCAGCAGAAGGGGGGCGGCAGTCGACGGGTATCAGCCCCAGCATTTT.

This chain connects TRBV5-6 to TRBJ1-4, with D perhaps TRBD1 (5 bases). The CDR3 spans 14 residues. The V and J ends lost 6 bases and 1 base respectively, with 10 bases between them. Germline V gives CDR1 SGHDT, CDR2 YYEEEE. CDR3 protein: CASTWGVTNEKLFF. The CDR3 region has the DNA TGTGCCAGCACCTGGGGGGTAACTAATGAAAAACTGTTTTTT.

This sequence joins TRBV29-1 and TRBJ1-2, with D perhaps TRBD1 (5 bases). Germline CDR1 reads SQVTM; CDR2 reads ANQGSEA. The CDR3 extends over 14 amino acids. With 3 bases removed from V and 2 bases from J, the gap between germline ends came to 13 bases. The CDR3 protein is CSVESPTENYGYTF. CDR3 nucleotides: TGCAGCGTTGAGAGTCCGACAGAAAACTATGGCTACACCTTC.